This TCR beta chain is drawn from a study of CD8 T cells in Susac syndrome. Study in general: Each patient with Susac syndrome, at the time of blood draw, was therapy-naive, on corticosteroids, or on intravenous immunoglobulin alone.

Germline-derived CDR1 and CDR2 are GTSNPN and SVGIG (reference sequence). The CDR3 contains 13 residues. The germline V and J ends were trimmed by 5 bases and 0 bases, with 10 bases remaining between them. With random hexamers, roughly 0.45 to 1 ug RNA was reverse transcribed. The amplification used immunoSEQ multiplex PCR on TCR beta CDR3; it spanned 54 Vbeta and 13 Jbeta. One entry per CDR3 protein, called by TCRdb with MiXCR from the immunoSEQ multiplex PCR reads. The sample consists of roughly 200,000 distinct CDR3 sequences, roughly 94% of them appearing once. The chain employs TRBV30 and TRBJ1-1; D ambiguous. This sequence originates from a human donor with Susac syndrome. The specimen was CD4+ T cells from PBMCs. The CDR3 region is CAWGKNLNTEAFF. CDR3 bases: TGTGCCTGGGGAAAAAATCTGAACACTGAAGCTTTCTTT.